A selection of T cell receptor beta chains follows, all from one sample in a study of identical twins. TCRdb passed the 5' RACE reads through MiXCR, listing each CDR3 protein once. The sample yields approximately 410,000 distinct CDR3 sequences, approximately 18% seen once. Specimen: naive T cells sorted from blood. The receptor set was obtained from a man aged 50 to 59 in good health. The CDR3 runs from the conserved cysteine through the conserved F or W. Each record gives: J gene, clone size, D gene, V gene, CDR3 protein, CDR3 DNA. A D gene is named only where the DNA matches it firmly. Size is stated for part of the rows, as once, few or many counts, or as a class when the clone is expanded.

j_gene: TRBJ2-3; abundance: many; d_gene: -; v_gene: TRBV11-2; CDR3aa: CASSLLVSDTQYF; CDR3nt: TGTGCCAGCAGCTTATTAGTGTCAGATACGCAGTATTTT
j_gene: TRBJ2-3; abundance: -; d_gene: -; v_gene: TRBV7-9; CDR3aa: CASSSDGPKYF; CDR3nt: TGTGCCAGCAGCTCGGACGGCCCAAAGTATTTT
j_gene: TRBJ1-2; abundance: many; d_gene: TRBD1; v_gene: TRBV6-5; CDR3aa: CATQTGGYGYTF; CDR3nt: TGTGCCACCCAGACAGGGGGCTATGGCTACACCTTC
j_gene: TRBJ1-1; abundance: -; d_gene: TRBD1; v_gene: TRBV19; CDR3aa: CASSRPSGQGATEAFF; CDR3nt: TGTGCCAGTAGTCGTCCCTCCGGACAGGGAGCTACTGAAGCTTTCTTT
j_gene: TRBJ2-7; abundance: few; d_gene: -; v_gene: TRBV6-5; CDR3aa: CASSYRSNSYEQYF; CDR3nt: TGTGCCAGCAGTTACCGGTCGAACTCCTACGAGCAGTACTTC
j_gene: TRBJ1-5; abundance: -; d_gene: -; v_gene: TRBV20-1; CDR3aa: CSALWDGLQHF; CDR3nt: TGCAGTGCCCTCTGGGACGGGCTCCAGCATTTT
j_gene: TRBJ2-1; abundance: few; d_gene: TRBD2; v_gene: TRBV27; CDR3aa: CASSSPAGGHYEQFF; CDR3nt: TGTGCCAGCAGTTCCCCGGCGGGAGGGCACTATGAGCAGTTCTTC
j_gene: TRBJ2-2; abundance: few; d_gene: -; v_gene: TRBV5-6; CDR3aa: CASSFEYSTGELFF; CDR3nt: TGTGCCAGCAGCTTTGAGTATTCCACCGGGGAGCTGTTTTTT
j_gene: TRBJ1-2; abundance: -; d_gene: TRBD1; v_gene: TRBV12-3/TRBV12-4; CDR3aa: CASSRGTVFTSYGYTF; CDR3nt: TGTGCCAGCAGCCGTGGGACAGTCTTCACTAGCTATGGCTACACCTTC
j_gene: TRBJ2-3; abundance: -; d_gene: -; v_gene: TRBV6-1; CDR3aa: CASRPLQGSTDTQYF; CDR3nt: TGTGCCAGCAGACCTTTACAGGGCAGCACAGATACGCAGTATTTT
j_gene: TRBJ2-3; abundance: few; d_gene: -; v_gene: TRBV24-1; CDR3aa: CATSKGPAYTDTQYF; CDR3nt: TGTGCCACCAGTAAGGGGCCGGCTTACACAGATACGCAGTATTTT
j_gene: TRBJ2-7; abundance: few; d_gene: -; v_gene: TRBV5-1; CDR3aa: CASNRAKVDYEQYF; CDR3nt: TGCGCCAGCAACAGGGCGAAGGTAGACTACGAGCAGTACTTC
j_gene: TRBJ1-1; abundance: few; d_gene: TRBD1; v_gene: TRBV5-1; CDR3aa: CASSALKGAATEAFF; CDR3nt: TGCGCCAGCAGCGCCTTAAAGGGGGCAGCCACTGAAGCTTTCTTT
j_gene: TRBJ1-2; abundance: few; d_gene: TRBD1; v_gene: TRBV9; CDR3aa: CASSEGQSNYGYTF; CDR3nt: TGTGCCAGCAGCGAGGGACAGAGCAACTATGGCTACACCTTC
j_gene: TRBJ1-3; abundance: many; d_gene: -; v_gene: TRBV11-2; CDR3aa: CASSYEMGLTGNTIYF; CDR3nt: TGTGCCAGCAGCTACGAAATGGGGCTGACTGGAAACACCATATATTTT
j_gene: TRBJ2-7; abundance: few; d_gene: TRBD1; v_gene: TRBV7-2; CDR3aa: CASSLRDRGWSGEQYF; CDR3nt: TGTGCCAGCAGCCTCCGGGACAGGGGTTGGTCTGGCGAGCAGTACTTC
j_gene: TRBJ2-3; abundance: few; d_gene: TRBD2; v_gene: TRBV7-6; CDR3aa: CASSLAAGASTDTQYF; CDR3nt: TGTGCCAGCAGCTTAGCGGCGGGAGCTAGCACAGATACGCAGTATTTT
j_gene: TRBJ2-7; abundance: -; d_gene: -; v_gene: TRBV29-1; CDR3aa: CSVDLGTSYEQYF; CDR3nt: TGCAGCGTTGATCTGGGGACCTCCTACGAGCAGTACTTC
j_gene: TRBJ1-5; abundance: few; d_gene: TRBD1; v_gene: TRBV6-1; CDR3aa: CASRLGQGLGQPQHF; CDR3nt: TGTGCCAGCAGATTGGGACAGGGGCTCGGTCAGCCCCAGCATTTT
j_gene: TRBJ2-1; abundance: many; d_gene: TRBD2; v_gene: TRBV20-1; CDR3aa: CSARRRESYNEQFF; CDR3nt: TGCAGTGCGCGACGGCGGGAGTCGTACAATGAGCAGTTCTTC
j_gene: TRBJ2-5; abundance: -; d_gene: -; v_gene: TRBV29-1; CDR3aa: CSGGHLDVRETQYF; CDR3nt: TGCAGCGGTGGCCATCTAGATGTACGGGAGACCCAGTACTTC
j_gene: TRBJ1-4; abundance: -; d_gene: -; v_gene: TRBV2; CDR3aa: CASTPKRTNEKLFF; CDR3nt: TGTGCCAGCACTCCCAAAAGGACGAACGAAAAACTGTTTTTT
j_gene: TRBJ2-7; abundance: many; d_gene: TRBD2; v_gene: TRBV27; CDR3aa: CASSLRLAGSYEQYF; CDR3nt: TGTGCCAGCAGTTTAAGGCTAGCGGGTTCCTACGAGCAGTACTTC
j_gene: TRBJ2-5; abundance: many; d_gene: TRBD2; v_gene: TRBV30; CDR3aa: CAWNGGQETQYF; CDR3nt: TGTGCCTGGAACGGGGGGCAAGAGACCCAGTACTTC
j_gene: TRBJ2-3; abundance: -; d_gene: -; v_gene: TRBV11-1; CDR3aa: CASSLVRSRRDSAFTDTQYF; CDR3nt: TGTGCCAGCAGCTTAGTGAGGAGTAGGCGGGACTCAGCTTTTACAGATACGCAGTATTTT
j_gene: TRBJ2-4; abundance: few; d_gene: -; v_gene: TRBV6-2/TRBV6-3; CDR3aa: CASSVDAGNQYF; CDR3nt: TGTGCCAGCAGTGTTGACGCGGGGAATCAGTACTTC
j_gene: TRBJ2-5; abundance: -; d_gene: TRBD1; v_gene: TRBV20-1; CDR3aa: CSAPTTGVSETQYF; CDR3nt: TGCAGTGCACCGACGACAGGGGTTTCGGAGACCCAGTACTTC
j_gene: TRBJ2-7; abundance: -; d_gene: TRBD2; v_gene: TRBV10-3; CDR3aa: CAISLASGRAGYEQYF; CDR3nt: TGTGCCATCAGCCTCGCTAGCGGGAGGGCCGGTTACGAGCAGTACTTC
j_gene: TRBJ2-1; abundance: many; d_gene: TRBD1; v_gene: TRBV20-1; CDR3aa: CSAYPLTGREQFF; CDR3nt: TGCAGTGCGTACCCATTGACAGGGCGGGAGCAGTTCTTC
j_gene: TRBJ2-7; abundance: many; d_gene: -; v_gene: TRBV4-2; CDR3aa: CASSQDEWTEQYF; CDR3nt: TGTGCCAGCAGCCAAGATGAGTGGACTGAGCAGTACTTC
j_gene: TRBJ2-1; abundance: -; d_gene: -; v_gene: TRBV29-1; CDR3aa: CSGVRTALDAGYNEQFF; CDR3nt: TGCAGCGGGGTTCGGACCGCCTTAGACGCCGGCTACAATGAGCAGTTCTTC
j_gene: TRBJ1-2; abundance: -; d_gene: -; v_gene: TRBV28; CDR3aa: CASSQGTIYGYTF; CDR3nt: TGTGCCAGCAGTCAGGGGACTATCTATGGCTACACCTTC
j_gene: TRBJ2-3; abundance: many; d_gene: -; v_gene: TRBV27; CDR3aa: CASSPPSSGTDTQYF; CDR3nt: TGTGCCAGCAGCCCACCAAGTTCCGGCACAGATACGCAGTATTTT